This T cell receptor beta chain was found in a study of shared clonotypes between healthy human individuals. Deep was the level used in running the assay. Data came from immunoSEQ multiplex PCR; TCRdb stores just in-frame clones and leaves some out. The sample carries over 1.4 million clones, over 95% recorded once. Participating donors were healthy, HIV-negative adults free of recent acute infections or vaccinations. Every one of the donors was a Caucasian adult that lived in Nashville, Tennessee. The clonotype was recovered from a man in his thirties or forties in good health. The sequencing sample was made of naive CD4+ T cells sorted from blood. Subset indicated: CD45RA+ positively selected.

The CDR3 loop reads CASSSAAASSNQPQHF. CDR3 nucleotide sequence: TGTGCCAGCAGTTCCGCGGCAGCAAGTAGCAATCAGCCCCAGCATTTT. The chain combines TRBV27 with TRBJ1-5; D remains unclear. The germline V gene encodes CDR1 MNHEY and CDR2 SMNVEV (reference sequence). This CDR3 region has 16 residues. V was shortened by 4 bases and J by 0 bases, with 13 bases between the two germline ends.